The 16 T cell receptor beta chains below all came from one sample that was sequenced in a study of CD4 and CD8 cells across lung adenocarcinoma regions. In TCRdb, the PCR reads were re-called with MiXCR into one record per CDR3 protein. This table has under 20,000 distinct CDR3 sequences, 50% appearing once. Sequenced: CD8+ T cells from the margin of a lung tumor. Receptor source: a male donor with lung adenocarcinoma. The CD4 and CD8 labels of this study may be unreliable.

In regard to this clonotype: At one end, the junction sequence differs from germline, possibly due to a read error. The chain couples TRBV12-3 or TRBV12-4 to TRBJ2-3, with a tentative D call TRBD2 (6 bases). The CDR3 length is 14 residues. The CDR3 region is CAGTGGTGVDTQYF. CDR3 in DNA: TGTGCGGGCACCGGGGGAACAGGCGTGGATACGCAGTACTTT.

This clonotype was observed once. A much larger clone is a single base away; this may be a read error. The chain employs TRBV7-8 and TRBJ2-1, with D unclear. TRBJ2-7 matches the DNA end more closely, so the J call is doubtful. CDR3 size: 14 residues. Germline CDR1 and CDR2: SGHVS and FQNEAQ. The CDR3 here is CASSLRATSYEQYF. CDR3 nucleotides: TGTGCCAGCAGCTTACGTGCGACCTCCTACGAGCAGTACTTC.

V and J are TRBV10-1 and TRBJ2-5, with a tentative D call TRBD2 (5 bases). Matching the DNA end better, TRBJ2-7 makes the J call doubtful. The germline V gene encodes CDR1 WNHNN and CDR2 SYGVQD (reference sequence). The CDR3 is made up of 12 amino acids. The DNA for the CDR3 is TGCGCCAGCAGTGATCGGGGCTACGAGCAGTACTTC. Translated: CASSDRGYEQYF.

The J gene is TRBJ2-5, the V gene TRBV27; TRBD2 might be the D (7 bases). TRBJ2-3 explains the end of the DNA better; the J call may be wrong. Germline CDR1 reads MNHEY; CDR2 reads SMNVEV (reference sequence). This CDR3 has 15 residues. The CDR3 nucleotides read TGTGCCAGGGGGACGGGGGGCCGTTACCCAGAGACCCAGTATTTT. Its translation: CARGTGGRYPETQYF.

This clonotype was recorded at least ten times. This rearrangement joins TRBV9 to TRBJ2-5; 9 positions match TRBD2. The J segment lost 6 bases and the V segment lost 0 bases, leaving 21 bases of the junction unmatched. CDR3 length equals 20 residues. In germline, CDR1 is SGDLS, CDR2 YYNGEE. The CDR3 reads CASSVGVGGGLAGPPKTQYF. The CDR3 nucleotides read TGTGCCAGCAGCGTAGGAGTAGGAGGAGGGCTAGCGGGACCGCCCAAGACCCAGTACTTC.

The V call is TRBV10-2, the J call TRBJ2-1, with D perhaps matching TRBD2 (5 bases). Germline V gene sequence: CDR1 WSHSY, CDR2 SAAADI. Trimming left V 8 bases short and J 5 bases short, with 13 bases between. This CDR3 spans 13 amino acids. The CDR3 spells CASGEGEHNEQFF. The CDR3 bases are TGCGCCAGCGGAGAGGGAGAACACAATGAGCAGTTCTTC.

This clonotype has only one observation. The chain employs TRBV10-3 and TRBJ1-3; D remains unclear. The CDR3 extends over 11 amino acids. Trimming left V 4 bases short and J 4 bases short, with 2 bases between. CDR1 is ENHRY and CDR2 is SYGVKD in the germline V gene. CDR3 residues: CAISGGNTIYF. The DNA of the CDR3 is TGTGCCATCAGTGGCGGAAACACCATATATTTT.

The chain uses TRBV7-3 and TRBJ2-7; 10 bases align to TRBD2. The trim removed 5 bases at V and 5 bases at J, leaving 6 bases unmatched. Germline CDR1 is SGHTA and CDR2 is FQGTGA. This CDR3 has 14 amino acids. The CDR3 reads CASSHGTSANEQYF. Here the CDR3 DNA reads TGTGCCAGCAGCCACGGGACTAGCGCCAACGAGCAGTACTTC. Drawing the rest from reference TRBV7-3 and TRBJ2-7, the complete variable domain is GAGVSQTPSNKVTEKGKYVELRCDPISGHTALYWYRQSLGQGPEFLIYFQGTGAADDSGLPNDRFFAVRPEGSVSTLKIQRTERGDSAVYLCASSHGTSANEQYFGPGTRLTVT.

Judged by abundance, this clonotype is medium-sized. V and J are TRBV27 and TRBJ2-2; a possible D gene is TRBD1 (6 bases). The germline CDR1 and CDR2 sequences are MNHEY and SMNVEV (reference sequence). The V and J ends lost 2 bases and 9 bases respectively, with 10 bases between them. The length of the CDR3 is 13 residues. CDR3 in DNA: TGTGCCAGCAGTTTACCAGGGGAAAGGGAGCTGTTTTTT. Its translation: CASSLPGERELFF.

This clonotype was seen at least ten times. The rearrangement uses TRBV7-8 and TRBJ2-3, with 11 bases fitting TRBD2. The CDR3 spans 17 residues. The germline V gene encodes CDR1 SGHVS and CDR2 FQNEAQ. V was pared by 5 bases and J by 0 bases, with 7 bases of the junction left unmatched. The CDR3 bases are TGTGCCAGCAGCCCAGGGACTAGCGGAACTAGCACAGATACGCAGTATTTT. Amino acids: CASSPGTSGTSTDTQYF. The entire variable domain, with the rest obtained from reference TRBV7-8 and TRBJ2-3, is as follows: GAGVSQSPRYKVAKRGQDVALRCDPISGHVSLFWYQQALGQGPEFLTYFQNEAQLDKSGLPSDRFFAERPEGSVSTLKIQRTQQEDSAVYLCASSPGTSGTSTDTQYFGPGTRLTVL.

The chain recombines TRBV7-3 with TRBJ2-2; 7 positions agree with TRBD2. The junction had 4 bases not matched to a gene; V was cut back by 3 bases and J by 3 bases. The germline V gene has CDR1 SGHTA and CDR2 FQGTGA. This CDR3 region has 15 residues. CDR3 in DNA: TGTGCCAGCAGCTTCGGGGGGTCGGACACCGGGGAGCTGTTTTTT. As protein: CASSFGGSDTGELFF.

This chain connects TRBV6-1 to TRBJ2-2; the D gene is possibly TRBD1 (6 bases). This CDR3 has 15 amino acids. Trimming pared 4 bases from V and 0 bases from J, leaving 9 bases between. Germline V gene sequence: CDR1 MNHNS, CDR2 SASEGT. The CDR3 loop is CASSVYRANTGELFF. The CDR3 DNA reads TGTGCCAGCAGTGTATACAGGGCGAACACCGGGGAGCTGTTTTTT.

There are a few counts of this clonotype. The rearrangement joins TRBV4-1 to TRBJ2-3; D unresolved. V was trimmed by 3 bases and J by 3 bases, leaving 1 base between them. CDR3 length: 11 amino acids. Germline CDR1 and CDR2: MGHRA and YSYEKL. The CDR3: CASSQTDTQYF. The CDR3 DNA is TGCGCCAGCAGCCAGACAGATACGCAGTATTTT.

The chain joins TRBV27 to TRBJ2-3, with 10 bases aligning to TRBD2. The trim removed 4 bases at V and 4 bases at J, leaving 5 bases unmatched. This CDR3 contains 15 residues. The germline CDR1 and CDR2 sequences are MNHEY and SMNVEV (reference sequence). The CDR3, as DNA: TGTGCCAGCAGTTGGGCTAGCGGGAGACCAGATACGCAGTATTTT. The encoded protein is CASSWASGRPDTQYF.

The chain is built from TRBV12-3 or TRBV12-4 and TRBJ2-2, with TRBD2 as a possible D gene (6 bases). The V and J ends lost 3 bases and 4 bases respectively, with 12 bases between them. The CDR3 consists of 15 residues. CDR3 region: CASSFAGGSTGELFF. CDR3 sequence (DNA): TGTGCCAGCAGTTTCGCAGGAGGGAGCACCGGGGAGCTGTTTTTT.

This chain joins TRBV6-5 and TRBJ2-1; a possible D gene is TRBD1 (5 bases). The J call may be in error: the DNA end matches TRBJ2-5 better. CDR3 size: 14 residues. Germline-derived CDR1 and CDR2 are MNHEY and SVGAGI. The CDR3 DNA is TGTGCCAGCAGTTTCTGGGGCAGTCAAGAGACCCAGTACTTC. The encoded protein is CASSFWGSQETQYF.